Shown below are 24 T cell receptor beta chains from a single sample sequenced in a study of blood T cell repertoires in COVID-19. TCRdb's table, derived via immunoSEQ multiplex PCR, lists solely in-frame clones and lacks some. This table has roughly 200,000 clones, approximately 86% appearing once. Sample: peripheral blood. Source of these receptors: a man between 60 and 70 years old with acute or convalescent COVID-19.

This clone came up once. The V call is TRBV6-5, the J call TRBJ2-7; 9 positions agree with TRBD1. The CDR3 is 14 amino acids. CDR1 is MNHEY and CDR2 is SVGAGI in the germline V gene. Germline trimming cut 6 bases from V and 5 bases from J; bases unmatched to any gene: 8. The CDR3 here is CASRRQGDRNEQYF. CDR3 DNA sequence: TGTGCCAGCAGGCGACAGGGGGACCGCAACGAGCAGTACTTC.

The rearrangement links TRBV28 to TRBJ2-7; D possibly corresponds to TRBD2 (6 bases). The V end was cut by 6 bases, the J end by 2 bases, with 17 bases between. This CDR3 has 15 amino acids. The germline gives CDR1 MDHEN, CDR2 SYDVKM. The CDR3 loop is CASSNELGGAYEQYF. The CDR3 coding sequence is TGTGCCAGCAGCAACGAACTGGGGGGAGCCTACGAGCAGTACTTC.

The J gene is TRBJ1-5, the V gene TRBV19; TRBD1 is a possible D gene (5 bases). The CDR3 sequence is 15 residues long. Germline CDR1 reads LNHDA; CDR2 reads SQIVND (reference sequence). V lost 2 bases and J lost 5, with 13 bases in between. Here the CDR3 DNA reads TGTGCCAGTAGTATAAAAGACAGCCTTTATCAGCCCCAGCATTTT. This encodes CASSIKDSLYQPQHF. Full variable domain (missing parts from reference TRBV19 and TRBJ1-5): DGGITQSPKYLFRKEGQNVTLSCEQNLNHDAMYWYRQDPGQGLRLIYYSQIVNDFQKGDIAEGYSVSREKKESFPLTVTSAQKNPTAFYLCASSIKDSLYQPQHFGDGTRLSIL.

The chain couples TRBV19 to TRBJ1-5, with 8 positions matching TRBD1. CDR1 is LNHDA, CDR2 SQIVND, per germline (reference sequence). This CDR3 has 15 amino acids. Germline trimming cut 5 bases from V and 6 bases from J; bases unmatched to any gene: 9. This CDR3 is CASSDPGGAGQPQHF. In DNA, the CDR3 is TGTGCCAGTAGTGATCCAGGGGGCGCCGGTCAGCCCCAGCATTTT.

The J gene is TRBJ2-2, the V gene TRBV10-1; D not resolved. This CDR3 is 13 amino acids long. Germline-derived CDR1 and CDR2 are WNHNN and SYGVQD (reference sequence). The V gene lost 4 bases and the J gene lost 7 bases, with 10 bases spanning the gap. CDR3 residues: CASSGPLGGELFF. The CDR3 nucleotides are TGCGCCAGCAGTGGACCCCTAGGCGGGGAGCTGTTTTTT.

CDR3 amino acids: CASSFGLAGLEQFF. In DNA, the CDR3 is TGTGCCAGCAGCTTCGGACTAGCGGGGCTTGAGCAGTTCTTC. The chain is built from TRBV11-2 and TRBJ2-1, with 12 bases that match TRBD2. J lost 9 bases, V lost 3 bases, and 3 bases had no gene match. Germline V gene lookup returns CDR1 SGHAT and CDR2 FQNNGV. The CDR3 spans 14 residues.

This chain links TRBV6-5 with TRBJ2-7, with 12 bases lining up with TRBD2. The V segment lost 7 bases and the J segment 3 bases; nucleotides outside the gene matches: 7. The CDR3 runs 15 residues. CDR1 and CDR2 (germline): MNHEY, SVGAGI. CDR3: CASIPTSGGRYEQYF. In DNA form, the CDR3 reads TGTGCCAGCATCCCGACTAGCGGGGGACGCTACGAGCAGTACTTC.

Here the CDR3 reads CASRQGRVLGSPLHF. The CDR3 DNA sequence: TGTGCCAGCAGACAGGGTCGAGTTTTAGGGTCACCCCTCCACTTT. J is TRBJ1-6 and V is TRBV6-5; D perhaps matches TRBD1 (6 bases). The V gene's germline CDR1 is MNHEY and CDR2 SVGAGI. CDR3 size: 15 residues. Trimming took 6 bases from V and 10 from J, leaving 19 bases between them.

The gene calls are TRBV7-9 and TRBJ1-4, with 9 bases lining up with TRBD1. Germline CDR1 is SEHNR and CDR2 is FQNEAQ (reference sequence). This CDR3 has 15 amino acids. V was clipped by 5 bases and J by 7 bases; unmatched bases: 8. As DNA, the CDR3 is TGTGCCAGCAGCCCGCAGACAGGGGGAAGTGAAAAACTGTTTTTT. This translates into CASSPQTGGSEKLFF.

This chain uses TRBV5-1 with TRBJ2-5; TRBD1 matches at 7 bases. Trimming removed 0 bases from V and 2 bases from J; junction bases left unmatched: 4. Germline values: CDR1 SGHRS, CDR2 YFSETQ. CDR3 length: 15 amino acids. Here the CDR3 reads CASSLEPGQQETQYF. The CDR3 DNA reads as TGCGCCAGCAGCTTGGAGCCGGGACAGCAAGAGACCCAGTACTTC.

V usage is TRBV12-2 and J usage is TRBJ1-2; TRBD1 is the table's D call, not checked against the DNA. TRBV12-2 is designated a pseudogene. The CDR3 is 15 amino acids. CDR3: CASRLSGGPNYGYTF. The CDR3 region has the DNA TGTGCAAGTCGCCTATCAGGGGGCCCTAACTATGGCTACACCTTC.

This clone was recorded only once. The V call is TRBV4-3, the J call TRBJ2-7; tentatively, D is TRBD2 (5 bases). The germline gives CDR1 LGHNA, CDR2 YSLEER. The CDR3 runs 14 residues. V was cut by 0 bases and J by 3 bases, with 9 bases left in between. DNA of the CDR3: TGCGCCAGCAGCCAAGATAACGGACTCTACGAGCAGTACTTC. Translating gives CASSQDNGLYEQYF.

The table lists this clone with a count of one. This chain joins TRBV2 and TRBJ2-7; the D gene is possibly TRBD1 (5 bases). V lost 4 bases and J lost 5, with 12 bases in between. Germline V gene lookup returns CDR1 SNHLY and CDR2 FYNNEI. The CDR3 has 13 amino acids. CDR3 DNA sequence: TGTGCCAGCAGTGCTCAGGGAAGGAACGAGCAGTACTTC. Amino acid sequence: CASSAQGRNEQYF.

The gene calls are TRBV5-6 and TRBJ2-3; 11 bases agree with TRBD2. CDR1 and CDR2 (germline): SGHDT, YYEEEE. The length of the CDR3 is 16 residues. Trimming removed 5 bases from V and 3 bases from J; junction bases left unmatched: 8. The CDR3 is CASSPLSGGVTDTQYF. In DNA form, the CDR3 reads TGTGCCAGCAGTCCCCTTAGCGGGGGGGTTACAGATACGCAGTATTTT.

The V and J genes are TRBV7-2 and TRBJ2-3, with D uncertain. The V end lost 3 bases, the J end lost 7 bases, and 14 bases lay between the germline ends. The CDR3 runs 14 residues. Germline V lookup: CDR1 SGHTA, CDR2 FQGNSA. The CDR3 coding sequence is TGTGCCAGCAGCTTGGGTTACCCAGGAAATACGCAGTATTTT. Amino acid sequence: CASSLGYPGNTQYF.

This clone was seen just once. The gene calls are TRBV30 and TRBJ2-1, with D possibly matching TRBD2 (5 bases). The V end was cut by 0 bases, the J end by 6 bases, with 18 bases between. CDR3 size: 16 residues. The V gene's germline CDR1 is GTSNPN and CDR2 SVGIG (reference sequence). Here the CDR3 DNA reads TGTGCCTGGAGTGTACTGAAAGGTAAACGGGGCAATGAGCAGTTCTTC. Translating it yields CAWSVLKGKRGNEQFF.

The chain is built from TRBV5-4 and TRBJ1-4; maybe TRBD1 (6 bases). Trimming removed 4 bases from V and 4 bases from J, with 14 bases in between. The CDR3 is 15 amino acids. Germline V gives CDR1 SGHNT, CDR2 YYREEE (reference sequence). In nucleotides, the CDR3 is TGTGCCAGCAGCGTGGACAGTAGGTTTAATGAAAAACTGTTTTTT. Protein: CASSVDSRFNEKLFF.

The rearrangement links TRBV3-1 (or the pseudogene TRBV3-2) to TRBJ1-4; 7 bases agree with TRBD1. The V segment lost 1 base and the J segment 8 bases; nucleotides outside the gene matches: 7. The CDR3 totals 15 residues. Germline V gives CDR1 LGHDT, CDR2 YNNKEL (reference sequence). CDR3 residues: CASSQATGVGEKLFF. CDR3 coding DNA: TGTGCCAGCAGCCAAGCCACAGGGGTCGGGGAAAAACTGTTTTTT.

The rearrangement uses TRBV27 and TRBJ2-5; 7 bases are shared with TRBD2. CDR1 is MNHEY, CDR2 SMNVEV, per germline (reference sequence). With V trimmed by 6 bases and J by 5 bases, 12 bases remained unmatched. The CDR3 runs to 15 residues. Written as DNA, the CDR3 is TGTGCCAGCAGGGGGGAGGGCCCTGGACGGGAGACCCAGTACTTC. This translates into CASRGEGPGRETQYF.

The CDR3 here is CASSEWLLTFF. The CDR3 DNA follows: TGTGCCAGCAGTGAGTGGCTCTTGACTTTCTTT. This chain joins TRBV25-1 and TRBJ1-1; D is undetermined. Looked up from germline, CDR1 is MGHDK and CDR2 is SYGVNS. V was shortened by 3 bases and J by 12 bases, with 11 bases between the two germline ends. This CDR3 spans 11 amino acids.

CDR3 DNA sequence: TGTGCCAGCAGTTTACTTACAGGGACCAACACCGGGGAGCTGTTTTTT. Translating it yields CASSLLTGTNTGELFF. This rearrangement joins TRBV27 to TRBJ2-2, with a possible D match to TRBD1 (6 bases). Germline CDR1 and CDR2: MNHEY and SMNVEV (reference sequence). Trimming took 2 bases from V and 2 from J, leaving 12 bases between them. This CDR3 comprises 16 residues.

This chain connects TRBV11-3 to TRBJ2-1; TRBD2 agrees at 12 bases. V shed 5 bases and J 3 bases; nucleotides not matched to a gene: 8. This CDR3 has 17 residues. Germline lookup yields CDR1 SGHNT and CDR2 YENEEA. The CDR3 loop reads CASSPRTSGDRYNEQFF. The CDR3 DNA follows: TGTGCCAGCAGCCCCAGGACTAGCGGGGACCGCTACAATGAGCAGTTCTTC.

V is TRBV5-1 and J is TRBJ1-1; no firm D call. CDR1 is SGHRS, CDR2 YFSETQ, per germline. This CDR3 has 15 amino acids. The ends were cut back, 0 bases at V and 4 bases at J, with 13 bases in the middle. The CDR3 loop reads CASSLGSSRVTEAFF. CDR3 sequence (DNA): TGCGCCAGCAGCTTGGGGAGCTCCCGGGTCACTGAAGCTTTCTTT.

J is TRBJ2-1 and V is TRBV29-1; possibly TRBD1 for D (6 bases). Germline CDR1 and CDR2: SQVTM and ANQGSEA. Trimming cost V 4 bases and J 3 bases, with 10 bases left between them. The CDR3 runs to 13 residues. The CDR3 region is CSVGQDIYNEQFF. The CDR3 coding sequence is TGCAGCGTTGGACAGGATATCTACAATGAGCAGTTCTTC.